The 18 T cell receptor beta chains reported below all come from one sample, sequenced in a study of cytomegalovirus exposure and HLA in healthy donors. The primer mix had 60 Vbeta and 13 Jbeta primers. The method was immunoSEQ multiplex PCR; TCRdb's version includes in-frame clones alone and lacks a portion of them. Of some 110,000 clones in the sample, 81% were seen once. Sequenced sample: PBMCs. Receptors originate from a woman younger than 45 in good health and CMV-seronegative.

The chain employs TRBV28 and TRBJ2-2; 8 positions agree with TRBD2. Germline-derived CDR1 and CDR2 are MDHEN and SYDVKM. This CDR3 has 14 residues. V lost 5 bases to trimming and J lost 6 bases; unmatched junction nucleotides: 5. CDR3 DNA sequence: TGTGCCAGCAGTAGGGGACTAGAGGCCGGGGAGCTGTTTTTT. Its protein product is CASSRGLEAGELFF.

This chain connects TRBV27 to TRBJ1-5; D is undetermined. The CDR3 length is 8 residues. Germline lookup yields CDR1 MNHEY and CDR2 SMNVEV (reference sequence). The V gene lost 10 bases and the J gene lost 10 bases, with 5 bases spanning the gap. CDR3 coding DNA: TGTGCCATCAAACCCCAGCATTTT. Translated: CAIKPQHF.

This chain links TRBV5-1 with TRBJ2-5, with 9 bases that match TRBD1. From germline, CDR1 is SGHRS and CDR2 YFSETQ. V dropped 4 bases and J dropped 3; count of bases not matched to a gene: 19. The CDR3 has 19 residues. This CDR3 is CASSAWTGTGKKGKETQYF. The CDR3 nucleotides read TGCGCCAGCAGCGCTTGGACCGGGACAGGGAAAAAGGGAAAAGAGACCCAGTACTTC. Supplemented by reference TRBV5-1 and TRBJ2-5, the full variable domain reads KAGVTQTPRYLIKTRGQQVTLSCSPISGHRSVSWYQQTPGQGLQFLFEYFSETQRNKGNFPGRFSGRQFSNSRSEMNVSTLELGDSALYLCASSAWTGTGKKGKETQYFGPGTRLLVL.

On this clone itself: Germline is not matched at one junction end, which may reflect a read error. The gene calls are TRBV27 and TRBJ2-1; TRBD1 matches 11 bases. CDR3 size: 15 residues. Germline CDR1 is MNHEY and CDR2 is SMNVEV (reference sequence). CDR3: CTSSLGQGGYNEQFF. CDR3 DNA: TGTACCAGCAGTTTGGGACAGGGGGGCTACAATGAGCAGTTCTTC.

CDR3 region: CASNNRDRGNEQYF. CDR3 DNA: TGTGCCAGCAACAACCGGGACAGGGGTAACGAGCAGTACTTC. This sequence joins TRBV2 and TRBJ2-7, with 10 positions matching TRBD1. The CDR3 has 14 residues. Germline CDR1 and CDR2: SNHLY and FYNNEI. After removal of 7 bases from V and 5 bases from J, the junction contained 8 bases not matched to a gene.

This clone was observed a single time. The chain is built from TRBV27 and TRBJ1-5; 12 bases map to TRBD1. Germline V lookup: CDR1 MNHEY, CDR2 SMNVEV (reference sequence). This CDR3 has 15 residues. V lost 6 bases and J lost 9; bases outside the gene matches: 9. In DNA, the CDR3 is TGTGCCAGCAGCCCCGGGACAGGGGGCTTGAGGCCCCAGCATTTT. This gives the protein CASSPGTGGLRPQHF.

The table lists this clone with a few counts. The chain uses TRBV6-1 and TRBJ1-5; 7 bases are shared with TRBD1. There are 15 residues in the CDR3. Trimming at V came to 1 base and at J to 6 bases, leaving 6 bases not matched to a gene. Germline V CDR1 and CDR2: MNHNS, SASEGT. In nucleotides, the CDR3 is TGTGCCAGCAGTGAAGGACAGGGTTGGACTCAGCCCCAGCATTTT. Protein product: CASSEGQGWTQPQHF.

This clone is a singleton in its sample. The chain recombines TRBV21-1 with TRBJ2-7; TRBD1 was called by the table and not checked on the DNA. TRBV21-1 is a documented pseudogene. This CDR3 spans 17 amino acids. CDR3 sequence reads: CASSKGIQVPPLYEQYF. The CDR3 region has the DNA TGTGCCAGCAGCAAAGGGATACAGGTTCCCCCTCTTTACGAGCAGTACTTC.

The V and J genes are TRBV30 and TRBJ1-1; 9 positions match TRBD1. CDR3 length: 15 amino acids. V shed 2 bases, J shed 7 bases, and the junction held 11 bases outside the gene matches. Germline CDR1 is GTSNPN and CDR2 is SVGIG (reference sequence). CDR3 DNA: TGTGCCTGGAGTCCTGAAACAGGGGGCGTGCGTGAAGCTTTCTTT. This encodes CAWSPETGGVREAFF.

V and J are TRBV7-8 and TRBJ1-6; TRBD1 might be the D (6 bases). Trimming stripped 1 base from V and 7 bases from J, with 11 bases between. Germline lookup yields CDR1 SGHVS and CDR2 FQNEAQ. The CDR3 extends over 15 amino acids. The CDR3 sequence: CASSLDRVRNSPLHF. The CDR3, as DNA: TGTGCCAGCAGCTTAGACAGGGTACGGAATTCACCCCTCCACTTT.

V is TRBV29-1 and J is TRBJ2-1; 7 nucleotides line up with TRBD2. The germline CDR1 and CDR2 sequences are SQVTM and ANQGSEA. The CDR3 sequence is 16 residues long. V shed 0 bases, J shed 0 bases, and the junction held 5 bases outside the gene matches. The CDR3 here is CSVEDVAGASYNEQFF. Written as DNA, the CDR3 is TGCAGCGTTGAAGACGTGGCGGGAGCCTCCTACAATGAGCAGTTCTTC.

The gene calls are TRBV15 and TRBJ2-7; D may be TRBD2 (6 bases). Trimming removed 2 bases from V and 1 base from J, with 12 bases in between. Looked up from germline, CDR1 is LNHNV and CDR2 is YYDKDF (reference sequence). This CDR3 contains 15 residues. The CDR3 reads CATSRLLGGSYEQYF. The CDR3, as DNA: TGTGCCACCAGCAGACTACTGGGGGGATCCTACGAGCAGTACTTC.

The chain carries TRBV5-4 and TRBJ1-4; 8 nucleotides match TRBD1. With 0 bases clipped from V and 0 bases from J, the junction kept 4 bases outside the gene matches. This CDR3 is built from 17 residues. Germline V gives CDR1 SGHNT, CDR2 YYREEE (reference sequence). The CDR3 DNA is TGTGCCAGCAGCTTGGCCGGGACAGGATCAACTAATGAAAAACTGTTTTTT. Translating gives CASSLAGTGSTNEKLFF.

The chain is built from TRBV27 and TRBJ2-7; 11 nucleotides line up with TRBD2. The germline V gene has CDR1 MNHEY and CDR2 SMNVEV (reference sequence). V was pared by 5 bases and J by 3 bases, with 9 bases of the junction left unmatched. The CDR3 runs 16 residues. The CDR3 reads CASSPLAGGTYYEQYF. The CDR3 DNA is TGTGCCAGCAGTCCTCTAGCGGGAGGAACCTACTACGAGCAGTACTTC.

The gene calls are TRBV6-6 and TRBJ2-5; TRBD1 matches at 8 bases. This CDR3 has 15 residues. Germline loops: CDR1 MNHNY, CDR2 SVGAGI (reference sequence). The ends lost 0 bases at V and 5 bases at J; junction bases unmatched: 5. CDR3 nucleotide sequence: TGTGCCAGCAGTTACTCATTGACAGGGGAGGAGACCCAGTACTTC. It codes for CASSYSLTGEETQYF.

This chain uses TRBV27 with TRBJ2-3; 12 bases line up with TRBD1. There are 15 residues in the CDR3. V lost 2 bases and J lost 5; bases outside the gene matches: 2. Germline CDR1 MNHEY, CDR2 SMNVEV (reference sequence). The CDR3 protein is CASSLGDRGLDTQYF. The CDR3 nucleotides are TGTGCCAGCAGTTTAGGGGACAGGGGGCTAGATACGCAGTATTTT.

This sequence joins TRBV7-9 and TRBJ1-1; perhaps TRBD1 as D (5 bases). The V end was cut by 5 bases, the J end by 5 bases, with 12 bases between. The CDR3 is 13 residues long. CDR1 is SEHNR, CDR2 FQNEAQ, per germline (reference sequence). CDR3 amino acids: CASSDRDLTEAFF. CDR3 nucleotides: TGTGCCAGCAGCGACCGGGACTTGACTGAAGCTTTCTTT.

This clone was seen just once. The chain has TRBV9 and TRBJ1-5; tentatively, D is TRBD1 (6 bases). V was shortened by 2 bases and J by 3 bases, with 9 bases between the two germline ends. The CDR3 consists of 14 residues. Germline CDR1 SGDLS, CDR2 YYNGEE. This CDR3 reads CASSVSGDNQPQHF. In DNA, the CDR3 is TGTGCCAGCAGCGTGTCAGGGGACAATCAGCCCCAGCATTTT.